This entry lists 3 T cell receptor beta chains sequenced from one sample in a study of T cell responses to AZD1222 COVID-19 vaccine. Libraries were prepared by immunoSEQ multiplex PCR; TCRdb keeps only in-frame clonotypes and omits some of them. The repertoire consists of more than 150,000 clones, with more than 85% occurring once and the leading ten covering about 4.4%. The specimen was peripheral blood, collected on day 0 of AZD1222 vaccination. The receptors shown here come from an adult in good health.

This chain uses TRBV6-6 with TRBJ1-1; unclear D gene. The CDR3 has 14 residues. Trimming took off 10 bases at V and 3 bases at J, with 18 bases between the two ends. Germline CDR1 is MNHNY and CDR2 is SVGAGI (reference sequence). The CDR3 DNA is TGTGCCATCGCGGACCCGCCGAGGGACACTGAAGCTTTCTTT. Encoded protein: CAIADPPRDTEAFF.

The DNA for the CDR3 is TGTGCCAGCAGTTCGCAGTCTAGCAATCAGCCCCAGCATTTT. This sequence encodes CASSSQSSNQPQHF. V and J are TRBV2 and TRBJ1-5, with D hard to call. The CDR3 contains 14 residues. The V gene lost 5 bases and the J gene lost 0 bases, with 8 bases spanning the gap. CDR1 is SNHLY, CDR2 FYNNEI, per germline.

J is TRBJ1-5 and V is TRBV23-1, with 7 nucleotides matching TRBD1. TRBV23-1 is given ORF status, its function remaining uncertain. V trimming: 2 bases; J trimming: 1 base; junction bases outside the gene matches: 5. CDR3 size: 16 residues. The CDR3 is CASSQPKDRSNQPQHF. The CDR3 coding sequence is TGCGCCAGCAGTCAACCTAAGGACAGGAGCAATCAGCCCCAGCATTTT.